This T cell receptor (beta chain) stems from a study of blood T cell repertoires in COVID-19. On the study more broadly: Acute and convalescent COVID-19 specimens originated in the United States, Italy and Spain. PBMCs, B-cell-depleted T cells, or T cells provided the cDNA or gDNA that made up the material.

Clones were sequenced by immunoSEQ multiplex PCR, and TCRdb holds only the in-frame ones, with some missing. The table lists a few hundred thousand clones, about nine tenths of them singletons. Germline CDR1 reads SGHDN; CDR2 reads FVKESK. The trim removed 2 bases at V and 5 bases at J, leaving 5 bases unmatched. CDR3 length: 15 amino acids. The sequenced sample consisted of peripheral blood. This sequence was found in a woman aged 40 to 49 with acute or convalescent COVID-19. The chain employs TRBV14 and TRBJ2-3; 9 bases fit TRBD1. CDR3 residues: CASSQSRTGEDTQYF. The CDR3 DNA reads as TGTGCCAGCAGCCAATCAAGGACAGGGGAAGATACGCAGTATTTT.